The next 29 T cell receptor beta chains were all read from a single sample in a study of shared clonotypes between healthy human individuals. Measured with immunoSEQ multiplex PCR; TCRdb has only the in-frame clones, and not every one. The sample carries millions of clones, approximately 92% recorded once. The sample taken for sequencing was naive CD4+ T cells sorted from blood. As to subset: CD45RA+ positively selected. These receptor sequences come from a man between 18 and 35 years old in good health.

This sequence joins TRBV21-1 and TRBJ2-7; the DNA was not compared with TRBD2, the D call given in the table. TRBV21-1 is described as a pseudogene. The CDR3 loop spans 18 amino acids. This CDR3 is CASSKDGYETPPNYEQYF. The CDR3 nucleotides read TGTGCCAGCAGCAAAGACGGCTACGAGACTCCTCCAAACTACGAGCAGTACTTC.

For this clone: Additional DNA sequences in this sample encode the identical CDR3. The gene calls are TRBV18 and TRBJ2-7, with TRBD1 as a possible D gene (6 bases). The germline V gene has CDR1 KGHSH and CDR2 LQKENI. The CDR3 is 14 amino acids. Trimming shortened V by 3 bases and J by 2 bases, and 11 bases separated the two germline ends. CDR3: CASSPGRGTYEQYF. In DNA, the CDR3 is TGTGCCAGCTCACCCGGCAGGGGAACCTACGAGCAGTACTTC.

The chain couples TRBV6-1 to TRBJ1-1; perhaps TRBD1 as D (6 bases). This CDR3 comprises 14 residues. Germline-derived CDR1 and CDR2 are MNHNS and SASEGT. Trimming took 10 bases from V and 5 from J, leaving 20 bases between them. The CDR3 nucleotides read TGTGCCAACGCAGAGGGGGGAGCGTGGACTGAAGCTTTCTTT. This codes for CANAEGGAWTEAFF.

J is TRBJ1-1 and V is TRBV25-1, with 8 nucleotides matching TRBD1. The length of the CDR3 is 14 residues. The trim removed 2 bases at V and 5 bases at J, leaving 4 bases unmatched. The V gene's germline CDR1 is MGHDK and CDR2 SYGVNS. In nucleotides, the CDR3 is TGTGCCAGCAGTGAAGCAGGGGGCTTGACTGAAGCTTTCTTT. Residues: CASSEAGGLTEAFF.

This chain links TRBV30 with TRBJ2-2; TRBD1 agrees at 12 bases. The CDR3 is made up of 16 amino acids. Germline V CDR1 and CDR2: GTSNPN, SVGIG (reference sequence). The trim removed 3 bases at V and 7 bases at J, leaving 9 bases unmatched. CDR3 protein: CAWRLRDRGRGGELFF. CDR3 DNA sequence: TGTGCCTGGAGGTTAAGGGACAGGGGGCGCGGCGGGGAGCTGTTTTTT.

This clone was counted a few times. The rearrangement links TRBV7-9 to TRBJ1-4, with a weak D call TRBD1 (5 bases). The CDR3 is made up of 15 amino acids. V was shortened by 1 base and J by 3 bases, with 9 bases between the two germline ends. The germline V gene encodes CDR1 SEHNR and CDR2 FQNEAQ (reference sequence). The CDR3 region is CASSLVETANEKLFF. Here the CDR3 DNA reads TGTGCCAGCAGCTTAGTCGAGACAGCTAATGAAAAACTGTTTTTT.

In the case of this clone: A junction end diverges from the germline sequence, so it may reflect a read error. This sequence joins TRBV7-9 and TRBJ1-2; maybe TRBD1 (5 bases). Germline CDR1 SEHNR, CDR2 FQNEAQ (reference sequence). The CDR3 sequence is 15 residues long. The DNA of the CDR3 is TGTGCCAGCAGCCCTCCGGGACGGATAGGCTATGGCTCCACCTTC. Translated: CASSPPGRIGYGSTF. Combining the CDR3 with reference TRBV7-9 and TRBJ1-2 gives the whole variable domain DTGVSQNPRHKITKRGQNVTFRCDPISEHNRLYWYRQTLGQGPEFLTYFQNEAQLEKSRLLSDRFSAERPKGSFSTLEIQRTEQGDSAMYLCASSPPGRIGYGSTFGSGTRLTVV.

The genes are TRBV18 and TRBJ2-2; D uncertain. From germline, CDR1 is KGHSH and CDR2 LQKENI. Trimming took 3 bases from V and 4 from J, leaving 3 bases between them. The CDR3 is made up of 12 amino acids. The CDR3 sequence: CASSPVTGELFF. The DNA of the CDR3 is TGTGCCAGCTCACCCGTCACCGGGGAGCTGTTTTTT.

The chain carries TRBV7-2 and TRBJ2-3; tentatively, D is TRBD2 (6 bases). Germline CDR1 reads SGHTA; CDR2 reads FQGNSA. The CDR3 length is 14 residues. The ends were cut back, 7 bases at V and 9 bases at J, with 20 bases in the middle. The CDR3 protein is CASTPGQIRGTQYF. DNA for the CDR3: TGTGCCAGCACCCCTGGGCAGATACGGGGGACGCAGTATTTT.

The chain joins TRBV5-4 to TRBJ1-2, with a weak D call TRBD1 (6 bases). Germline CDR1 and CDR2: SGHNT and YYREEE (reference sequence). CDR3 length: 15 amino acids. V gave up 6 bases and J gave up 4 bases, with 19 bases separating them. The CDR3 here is CASTVSGGGGYGYTF. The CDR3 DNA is TGTGCCAGCACCGTAAGCGGAGGGGGAGGCTATGGCTACACCTTC.

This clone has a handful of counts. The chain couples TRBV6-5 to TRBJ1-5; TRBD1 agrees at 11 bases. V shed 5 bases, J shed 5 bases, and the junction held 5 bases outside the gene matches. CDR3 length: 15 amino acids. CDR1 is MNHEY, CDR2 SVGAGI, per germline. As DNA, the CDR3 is TGTGCCAGCAGTCCCGGGACAGGGGGATATCAGCCCCAGCATTTT. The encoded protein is CASSPGTGGYQPQHF.

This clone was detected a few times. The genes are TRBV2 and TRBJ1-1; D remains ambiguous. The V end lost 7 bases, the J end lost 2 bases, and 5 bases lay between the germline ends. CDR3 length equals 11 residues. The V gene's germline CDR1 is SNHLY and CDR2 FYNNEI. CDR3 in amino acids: CASKENTEAFF. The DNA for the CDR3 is TGTGCCAGCAAGGAAAACACTGAAGCTTTCTTT.

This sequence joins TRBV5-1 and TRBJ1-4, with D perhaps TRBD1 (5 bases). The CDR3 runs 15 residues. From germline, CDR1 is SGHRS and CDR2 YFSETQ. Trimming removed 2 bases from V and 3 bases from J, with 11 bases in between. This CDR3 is CASSFLEGPNEKLFF. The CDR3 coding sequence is TGCGCCAGCAGCTTCCTCGAGGGACCTAATGAAAAACTGTTTTTT.

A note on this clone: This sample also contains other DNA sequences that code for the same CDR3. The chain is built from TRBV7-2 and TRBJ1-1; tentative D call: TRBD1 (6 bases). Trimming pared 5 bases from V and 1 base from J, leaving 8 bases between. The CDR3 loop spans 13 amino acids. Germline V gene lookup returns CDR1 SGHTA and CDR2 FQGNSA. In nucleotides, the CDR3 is TGTGCCAGCAGCCCGACAGGGAACACTGAAGCTTTCTTT. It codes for CASSPTGNTEAFF. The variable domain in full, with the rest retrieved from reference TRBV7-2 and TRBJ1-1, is GAGVSQSPSNKVTEKGKDVELRCDPISGHTALYWYRQSLGQGLEFLIYFQGNSAPDKSGLPSDRFSAERTGGSVSTLTIQRTQQEDSAVYLCASSPTGNTEAFFGQGTRLTVV.

CDR3 bases: TGCGCCAGCAGCTTGGCCCCAGATGAAAAACTGTTTTTT. Amino acid sequence: CASSLAPDEKLFF. The J gene is TRBJ1-4, the V gene TRBV5-1, with unresolved D. Germline loops: CDR1 SGHRS, CDR2 YFSETQ. V was trimmed by 0 bases and J by 6 bases, leaving 6 bases between them. CDR3 length: 13 amino acids. The whole variable domain, filled in from reference TRBV5-1 and TRBJ1-4, reads KAGVTQTPRYLIKTRGQQVTLSCSPISGHRSVSWYQQTPGQGLQFLFEYFSETQRNKGNFPGRFSGRQFSNSRSEMNVSTLELGDSALYLCASSLAPDEKLFFGSGTQLSVL.

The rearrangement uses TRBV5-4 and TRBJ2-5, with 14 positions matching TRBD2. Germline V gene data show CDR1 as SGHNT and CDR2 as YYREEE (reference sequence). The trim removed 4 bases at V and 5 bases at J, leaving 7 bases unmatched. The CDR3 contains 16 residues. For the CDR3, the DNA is TGTGCCAGCAGCCCGGGGACTAGCGGGAGTCATGAGACCCAGTACTTC. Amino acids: CASSPGTSGSHETQYF.

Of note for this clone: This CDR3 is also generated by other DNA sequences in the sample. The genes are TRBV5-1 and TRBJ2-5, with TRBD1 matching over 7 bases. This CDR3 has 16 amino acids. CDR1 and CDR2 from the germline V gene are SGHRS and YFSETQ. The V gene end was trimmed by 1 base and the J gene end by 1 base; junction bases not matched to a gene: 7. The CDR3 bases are TGCGCCAGCAGCTTGTCGTTGGCAGGGGGCCAAGAGACCCAGTACTTC. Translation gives CASSLSLAGGQETQYF.

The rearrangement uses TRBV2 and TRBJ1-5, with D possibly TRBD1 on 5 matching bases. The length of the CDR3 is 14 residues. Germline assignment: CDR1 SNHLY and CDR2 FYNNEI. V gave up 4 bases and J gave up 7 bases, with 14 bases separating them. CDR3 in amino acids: CASSVGDPGQPQHF. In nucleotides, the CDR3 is TGTGCCAGCAGTGTCGGGGACCCGGGACAGCCCCAGCATTTT.

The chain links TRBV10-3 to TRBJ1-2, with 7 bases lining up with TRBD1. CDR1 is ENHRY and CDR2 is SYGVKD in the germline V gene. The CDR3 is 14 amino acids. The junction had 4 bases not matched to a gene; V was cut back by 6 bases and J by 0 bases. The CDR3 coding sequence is TGTGCCATCAGCGGACAGGAAACTAACTATGGCTACACCTTC. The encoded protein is CAISGQETNYGYTF.

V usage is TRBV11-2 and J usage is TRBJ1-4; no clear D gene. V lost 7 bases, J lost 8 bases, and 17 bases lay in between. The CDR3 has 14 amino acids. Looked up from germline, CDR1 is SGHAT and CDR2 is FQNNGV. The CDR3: CASNPDGLEEKLFF. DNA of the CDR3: TGTGCCAGCAACCCCGACGGCTTGGAGGAAAAACTGTTTTTT.

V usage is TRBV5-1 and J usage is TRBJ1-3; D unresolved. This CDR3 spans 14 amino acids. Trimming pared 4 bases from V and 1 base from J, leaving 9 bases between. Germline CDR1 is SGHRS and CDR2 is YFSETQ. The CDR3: CASSVTVSGNTIYF. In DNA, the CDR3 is TGCGCCAGCAGCGTGACTGTGTCTGGAAACACCATATATTTT.

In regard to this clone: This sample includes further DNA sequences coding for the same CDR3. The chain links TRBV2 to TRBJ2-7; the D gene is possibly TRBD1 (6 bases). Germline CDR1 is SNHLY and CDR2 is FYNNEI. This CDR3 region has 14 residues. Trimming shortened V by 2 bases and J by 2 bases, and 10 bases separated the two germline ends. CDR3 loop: CASSERTATYEQYF. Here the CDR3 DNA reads TGTGCCAGCAGTGAACGGACAGCCACCTACGAGCAGTACTTC.

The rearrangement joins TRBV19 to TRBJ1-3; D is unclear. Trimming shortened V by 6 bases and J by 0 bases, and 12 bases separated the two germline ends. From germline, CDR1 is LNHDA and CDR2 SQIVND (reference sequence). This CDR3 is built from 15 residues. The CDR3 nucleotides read TGTGCCAGTAGGAGCGGGGTTTTCTCTGGAAACACCATATATTTT. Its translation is CASRSGVFSGNTIYF.

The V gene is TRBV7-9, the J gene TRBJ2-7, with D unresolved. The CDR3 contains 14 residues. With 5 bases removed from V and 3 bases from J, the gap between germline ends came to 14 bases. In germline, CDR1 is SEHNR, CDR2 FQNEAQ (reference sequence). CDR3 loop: CASSRGGFNYEQYF. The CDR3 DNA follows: TGTGCCAGCAGCCGAGGTGGCTTCAACTACGAGCAGTACTTC.

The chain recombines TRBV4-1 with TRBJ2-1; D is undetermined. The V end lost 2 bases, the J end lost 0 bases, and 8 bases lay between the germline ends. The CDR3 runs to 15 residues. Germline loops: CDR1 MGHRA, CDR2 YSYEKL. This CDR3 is CASSQLLSSYNEQFF. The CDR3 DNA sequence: TGCGCCAGCAGCCAACTACTAAGCTCCTACAATGAGCAGTTCTTC.

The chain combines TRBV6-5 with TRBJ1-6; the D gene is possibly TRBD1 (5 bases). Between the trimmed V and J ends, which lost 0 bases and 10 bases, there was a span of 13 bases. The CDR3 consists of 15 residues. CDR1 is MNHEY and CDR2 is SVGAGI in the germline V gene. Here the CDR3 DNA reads TGTGCCAGCAGTTACTCGACGCAGGGTCAATCACCCCTCCACTTT. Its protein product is CASSYSTQGQSPLHF.

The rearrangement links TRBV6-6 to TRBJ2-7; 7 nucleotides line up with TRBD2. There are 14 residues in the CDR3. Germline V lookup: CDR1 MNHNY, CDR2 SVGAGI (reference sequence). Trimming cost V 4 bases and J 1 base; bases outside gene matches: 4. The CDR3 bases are TGTGCCAGCAGTTTGACTAGCCGGTCCTACGAGCAGTACTTC. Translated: CASSLTSRSYEQYF.

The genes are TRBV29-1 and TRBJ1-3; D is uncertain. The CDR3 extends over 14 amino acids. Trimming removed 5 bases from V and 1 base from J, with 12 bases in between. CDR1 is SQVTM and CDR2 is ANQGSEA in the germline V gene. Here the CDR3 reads CSVRQSGSGNTIYF. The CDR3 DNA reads TGCAGCGTTCGGCAGTCCGGGTCTGGAAACACCATATATTTT.

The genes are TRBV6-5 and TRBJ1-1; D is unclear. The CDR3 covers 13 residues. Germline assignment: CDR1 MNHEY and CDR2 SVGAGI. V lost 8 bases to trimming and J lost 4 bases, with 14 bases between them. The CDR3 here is CASHRVSGTEAFF. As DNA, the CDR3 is TGTGCCAGCCATCGGGTATCCGGCACTGAAGCTTTCTTT.